This TCR beta chain was identified in a study of cytomegalovirus exposure and HLA in healthy donors. Amplification used 60 Vbeta primers and 13 Jbeta primers. Repertoires were generated with immunoSEQ multiplex PCR, while TCRdb's copy carries only in-frame clones and drops some. The data contain around 200,000 clones, around 86% of them seen just once; the ten biggest clones take up roughly 6.3%. Germline V gene data show CDR1 as SGHAT and CDR2 as FQNNGV. V dropped 8 bases and J dropped 7 bases, with 14 bases sitting between them. The CDR3 length is 12 residues. The sample was PBMCs. The TCR originated in a middle-aged man in good health and CMV-seropositive. The chain has TRBV11-2 and TRBJ1-2, with D tentatively TRBD1 (5 bases). This CDR3 reads CASSTYRSGYTF. Here the CDR3 DNA reads TGTGCCAGCTCAACCTACAGGAGTGGCTACACCTTC. Full variable domain (remainder filled in from reference TRBV11-2 and TRBJ1-2): EAGVAQSPRYKIIEKRQSVAFWCNPISGHATLYWYQQILGQGPKLLIQFQNNGVVDDSQLPKDRFSAERLKGVDSTLKIQPAKLEDSAVYLCASSTYRSGYTFGSGTRLTVV.